Listed here are 27 T cell receptor beta chains from one sample, sequenced in a study of blood T cell repertoires in COVID-19. Sequencing used immunoSEQ multiplex PCR; TCRdb keeps in-frame clones, though not all of them. The data contain 270,000 or so clones, 82% of them singletons. The sample was peripheral blood. The source is a woman under 30 with acute or convalescent COVID-19.

CDR3 bases: TGTGCCAGTAGTACGCGGGAGACCGATGATACGCAGTATTTT. Protein sequence: CASSTRETDDTQYF. The chain joins TRBV19 to TRBJ2-3; 7 nucleotides line up with TRBD2. The CDR3 covers 14 residues. Trimming removed 4 bases from V and 6 bases from J; junction bases left unmatched: 7. Germline-derived CDR1 and CDR2 are LNHDA and SQIVND (reference sequence). The complete variable domain, with remaining parts taken from reference TRBV19 and TRBJ2-3, reads DGGITQSPKYLFRKEGQNVTLSCEQNLNHDAMYWYRQDPGQGLRLIYYSQIVNDFQKGDIAEGYSVSREKKESFPLTVTSAQKNPTAFYLCASSTRETDDTQYFGPGTRLTVL.

The chain combines TRBV7-2 with TRBJ2-7; 8 positions agree with TRBD1. Trimming at V came to 2 bases and at J to 3 bases, leaving 18 bases not matched to a gene. CDR1 SGHTA and CDR2 FQGNSA come from the germline V gene. This CDR3 is built from 19 residues. CDR3 region: CASSLPRFRSGQDIYEQYF. Here the CDR3 DNA reads TGTGCCAGCAGCTTACCTCGCTTCCGCTCGGGACAGGACATCTACGAGCAGTACTTC.

The CDR3 nucleotides are TGTGCCACTGCGGAAAGGGGTGCGGATTCACCCCTCCACTTT. It yields the protein CATAERGADSPLHF. This chain connects TRBV19 to TRBJ1-6, with D possibly matching TRBD1 (5 bases). The ends were cut back, 10 bases at V and 8 bases at J, with 18 bases in the middle. The CDR3 runs to 14 residues. Germline V gives CDR1 LNHDA, CDR2 SQIVND (reference sequence).

CDR3 loop: CASTQGGGYTF. The CDR3, as DNA: TGTGCCAGCACACAGGGGGGTGGCTACACCTTC. The chain has TRBV6-5 and TRBJ1-2; TRBD1 agrees at 8 bases. This CDR3 comprises 11 residues. Germline trimming cut 7 bases from V and 7 bases from J; bases unmatched to any gene: 2. CDR1 is MNHEY, CDR2 SVGAGI, per germline.

V gene TRBV10-2 combines with J gene TRBJ2-1; 12 bases agree with TRBD2. The V gene end was trimmed by 7 bases and the J gene end by 4 bases; junction bases not matched to a gene: 5. This CDR3 region has 15 residues. The germline V gene encodes CDR1 WSHSY and CDR2 SAAADI. The chain's CDR3 is CASTPTSGRYNEQFF. The CDR3 nucleotides are TGCGCCAGCACCCCGACTAGCGGGAGATACAATGAGCAGTTCTTC.

This chain connects TRBV2 to TRBJ1-4; D is unclear. The CDR3 has 15 residues. Germline loops: CDR1 SNHLY, CDR2 FYNNEI. V gave up 2 bases and J gave up 4 bases, with 11 bases separating them. CDR3 protein: CASSELGDRNEKLFF. DNA of the CDR3: TGTGCCAGCAGTGAATTGGGAGATCGTAATGAAAAACTGTTTTTT.

The genes are TRBV10-3 and TRBJ1-2, with D possibly being TRBD1 (6 bases). Trimming removed 4 bases at V and 6 bases at J, with 12 bases between. Germline V gene sequence: CDR1 ENHRY, CDR2 SYGVKD. This CDR3 has 13 amino acids. Here the CDR3 DNA reads TGTGCCATCAGTGTCGGGGGGCGTAATGGCTACACCTTC. Its protein is CAISVGGRNGYTF.

The V gene is TRBV7-9, the J gene TRBJ2-7, with D possibly being TRBD1 (5 bases). Trimming cost V 4 bases and J 6 bases, with 13 bases left between them. The CDR3 runs 13 residues. The germline V gene has CDR1 SEHNR and CDR2 FQNEAQ (reference sequence). This CDR3 reads CASSSDIPGEQYF. Here the CDR3 DNA reads TGTGCCAGCAGCTCGGACATTCCCGGCGAGCAGTACTTC.

To note about this clone: One junction end does not reproduce the germline sequence, and a read error may be involved. The rearrangement links TRBV7-2 to TRBJ2-1; TRBD2 agrees at 9 bases. In germline, CDR1 is SGHTA, CDR2 FQGNSA. CDR3 length: 17 residues. The CDR3 region is CASSFAGTSYSDNEQFF. CDR3 nucleotides: TGTGCCAGCAGCTTCGCCGGGACTAGCTACTCCGACAATGAGCAGTTCTTC. The full variable domain, its missing parts supplied by reference TRBV7-2 and TRBJ2-1, is GAGVSQSPSNKVTEKGKDVELRCDPISGHTALYWYRQSLGQGLEFLIYFQGNSAPDKSGLPSDRFSAERTGGSVSTLTIQRTQQEDSAVYLCASSFAGTSYSDNEQFFGPGTRLTVL.

The chain has TRBV18 and TRBJ2-3; 7 bases are a match to TRBD1. The length of the CDR3 is 15 residues. CDR1 KGHSH and CDR2 LQKENI come from the germline V gene. The V and J ends lost 6 bases and 3 bases, in that order; junction bases with no gene match: 9. The CDR3, as DNA: TGTGCCAGCTCCCCTACAGGGGCTCGGACAGATACGCAGTATTTT. Protein sequence: CASSPTGARTDTQYF.

The chain couples TRBV5-1 to TRBJ2-1, with 10 nucleotides matching TRBD2. The ends lost 4 bases at V and 7 bases at J; junction bases unmatched: 8. Per germline, CDR1 SGHRS and CDR2 YFSETQ. This CDR3 region has 15 residues. The CDR3 DNA sequence: TGCGCCAGCAGCCCGGCCGCACTAGCGGGAAATGAGCAGTTCTTC. This sequence encodes CASSPAALAGNEQFF.

The DNA for the CDR3 is TGTGCTAGTGGTTTGACCCCGGGGTCTGGGGCCAACGTCCTGACTTTC. This sequence encodes CASGLTPGSGANVLTF. V and J are TRBV12-5 and TRBJ2-6; a possible D gene is TRBD2 (5 bases). V lost 2 bases to trimming and J lost 1 base, with 9 bases between them. The CDR3 sequence is 16 residues long. Germline V gene sequence: CDR1 LGHNT, CDR2 FRNRAP.

V is TRBV5-1 and J is TRBJ1-2, with 10 positions matching TRBD1. The V gene end was trimmed by 4 bases and the J gene end by 7 bases; junction bases not matched to a gene: 10. CDR1 is SGHRS, CDR2 YFSETQ, per germline. The CDR3 consists of 15 residues. The CDR3 loop reads CASSAGQGPWGGYTF. The CDR3 DNA reads TGCGCCAGCAGCGCGGGACAGGGGCCATGGGGTGGCTACACCTTC. The whole variable domain, remainder taken from reference TRBV5-1 and TRBJ1-2, is KAGVTQTPRYLIKTRGQQVTLSCSPISGHRSVSWYQQTPGQGLQFLFEYFSETQRNKGNFPGRFSGRQFSNSRSEMNVSTLELGDSALYLCASSAGQGPWGGYTFGSGTRLTVV.

This clone was picked up one time. This rearrangement joins TRBV7-9 to TRBJ2-7; 9 nucleotides match TRBD1. After removal of 2 bases from V and 6 bases from J, the junction contained 5 bases not matched to a gene. Per the germline V gene, CDR1 is SEHNR and CDR2 is FQNEAQ (reference sequence). The CDR3 is 14 amino acids. The CDR3 sequence: CASSLLDRGFEQYF. In nucleotides, the CDR3 is TGTGCCAGCAGCTTATTGGACAGGGGTTTCGAGCAGTACTTC.

The J gene is TRBJ2-1, the V gene TRBV7-3, with 11 bases that match TRBD2. The CDR3 is made up of 15 amino acids. The V and J ends lost 5 bases and 4 bases, in that order; junction bases with no gene match: 4. Germline-derived CDR1 and CDR2 are SGHTA and FQGTGA. CDR3 DNA: TGTGCCAGCAGCGCTAGCGGGAGGCCTTACAATGAGCAGTTCTTC. Protein: CASSASGRPYNEQFF.

The chain joins TRBV19 to TRBJ2-3, with unresolved D. Germline values: CDR1 LNHDA, CDR2 SQIVND (reference sequence). The CDR3 runs to 14 residues. Between the trimmed V and J ends, which lost 5 bases and 5 bases, there was a span of 14 bases. The CDR3 here is CASSVLSRKDTQYF. CDR3 DNA: TGTGCCAGTAGTGTCCTGTCGAGGAAAGATACGCAGTATTTT.

This clone was recorded once. The CDR3 here is CASSSTEYSNQPQHF. In DNA, the CDR3 is TGTGCCAGCAGTTCGACAGAGTATAGCAATCAGCCCCAGCATTTT. V usage is TRBV27 and J usage is TRBJ1-5; D might be TRBD1 (5 bases). CDR1 is MNHEY, CDR2 SMNVEV, per germline (reference sequence). There are 15 residues in the CDR3. V lost 4 bases to trimming and J lost 0 bases, with 10 bases between them.

This rearrangement joins TRBV28 to TRBJ1-2; perhaps TRBD1 as D (5 bases). Trimming removed 5 bases at V and 5 bases at J, with 15 bases between. This CDR3 region has 14 residues. CDR1 is MDHEN and CDR2 is SYDVKM in the germline V gene. The DNA of the CDR3 is TGTGCCAGCAGTAAGGGGTTGACAGTTTATGGCTACACCTTC. Encoded protein: CASSKGLTVYGYTF.

CDR3 sequence (DNA): TGTGCCACCAGACGCGAGGGTGAGCAGTTCTTC. Translated, it gives CATRREGEQFF. The V gene is TRBV24-1, the J gene TRBJ2-1, with a tentative D call TRBD2 (5 bases). Germline CDR1 KGHDR, CDR2 SFDVKD. The CDR3 is 11 residues long. Trimming removed 7 bases at V and 9 bases at J, with 9 bases between.

This clone was found once. At one end the junction does not follow the germline gene, possibly because of a read error. The rearrangement uses TRBV11-2 and TRBJ2-1; 8 positions match TRBD2. This CDR3 has 13 residues. Germline values: CDR1 SGHAT, CDR2 FQNNGV. The CDR3 DNA sequence: TGTGCCAGCAGCTTAGGAGGAGCGGGGGCCCATGTCTTC. Translation gives CASSLGGAGAHVF.

CDR3 in amino acids: CASSLAVEGEAFF. CDR3 sequence (DNA): TGTGCCAGCAGCTTGGCCGTCGAGGGTGAAGCTTTCTTT. This chain joins TRBV5-5 and TRBJ1-1; no clear D gene. Germline CDR1 and CDR2: SGHKS and YYEKEE (reference sequence). V was cut by 0 bases and J by 7 bases, with 10 bases left in between. The CDR3 is 13 residues long.

This clone has only one observation. The rearrangement joins TRBV6-5 to TRBJ1-4; 11 bases are a match to TRBD1. In germline, CDR1 is MNHEY, CDR2 SVGAGI. CDR3 size: 14 residues. V shed 3 bases, J shed 9 bases, and the junction held 3 bases outside the gene matches. The CDR3 DNA follows: TGTGCCAGCAGTTATGGACAGGGGGCAAAAAAACTGTTTTTT. This gives the protein CASSYGQGAKKLFF.

This clone was seen repeatedly, ten times or more. This chain links TRBV7-9 with TRBJ1-6, with D uncertain. The V end lost 4 bases, the J end lost 1 base, and 11 bases lay between the germline ends. Germline V lookup: CDR1 SEHNR, CDR2 FQNEAQ (reference sequence). This CDR3 has 16 amino acids. DNA of the CDR3: TGTGCCAGCAGCTCGGGAGGAGGGTCCTATAATTCACCCCTCCACTTT. Protein sequence: CASSSGGGSYNSPLHF. Full variable domain (outside the CDR3, taken from reference TRBV7-9 and TRBJ1-6): DTGVSQNPRHKITKRGQNVTFRCDPISEHNRLYWYRQTLGQGPEFLTYFQNEAQLEKSRLLSDRFSAERPKGSFSTLEIQRTEQGDSAMYLCASSSGGGSYNSPLHFGNGTRLTVT.

The V and J genes are TRBV6-2 or TRBV6-3 and TRBJ2-1; 14 bases line up with TRBD2. The V gene end was trimmed by 5 bases and the J gene end by 8 bases; junction bases not matched to a gene: 11. CDR3 size: 17 residues. Germline V gives CDR1 MNHEY, CDR2 SVGEGT. CDR3 sequence (DNA): TGTGCCAGCAGTGAGCCGACTAGCGGGAGGGCCATCGATGAGCAGTTCTTC. Its translation: CASSEPTSGRAIDEQFF.

The chain has TRBV12-3 or TRBV12-4 and TRBJ1-2; 9 bases align to TRBD1. The CDR3 has 13 amino acids. With V trimmed by 7 bases and J by 8 bases, 8 bases remained unmatched. The CDR3 reads CASIQGTGQGYTF. In DNA, the CDR3 is TGTGCCAGCATCCAAGGGACAGGGCAAGGCTACACCTTC.

J is TRBJ2-7 and V is TRBV11-2; D perhaps matches TRBD2 (6 bases). Deletions cut 5 bases from V and 0 bases from J, with 14 bases between. Germline V gene data show CDR1 as SGHAT and CDR2 as FQNNGV. The CDR3 consists of 15 residues. The CDR3 loop reads CASSPIGRDSYEQYF. DNA for the CDR3: TGTGCCAGCAGCCCCATAGGGCGGGACTCCTACGAGCAGTACTTC.

The V call is TRBV6-5, the J call TRBJ2-2; D is perhaps TRBD1 (6 bases). This CDR3 has 15 residues. Trimming pared 5 bases from V and 0 bases from J, leaving 10 bases between. In germline, CDR1 is MNHEY, CDR2 SVGAGI. CDR3 DNA: TGTGCCAGCAGTCGTACAGGGTCGAACACCGGGGAGCTGTTTTTT. Translating it yields CASSRTGSNTGELFF.